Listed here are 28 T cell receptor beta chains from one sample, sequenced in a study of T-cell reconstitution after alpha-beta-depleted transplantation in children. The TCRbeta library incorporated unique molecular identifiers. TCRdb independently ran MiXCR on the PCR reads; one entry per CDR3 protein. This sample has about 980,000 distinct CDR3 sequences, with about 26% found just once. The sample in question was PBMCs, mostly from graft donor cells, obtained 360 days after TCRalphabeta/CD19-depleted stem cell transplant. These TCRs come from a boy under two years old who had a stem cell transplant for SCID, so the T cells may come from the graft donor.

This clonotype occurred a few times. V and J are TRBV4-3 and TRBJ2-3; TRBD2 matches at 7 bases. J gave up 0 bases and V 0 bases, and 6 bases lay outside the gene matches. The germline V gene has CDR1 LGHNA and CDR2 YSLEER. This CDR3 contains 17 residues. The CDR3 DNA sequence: TGCGCCAGCAGCCAAGATTGGTCTAGCGGTAGCACAGATACGCAGTATTTT. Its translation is CASSQDWSSGSTDTQYF.

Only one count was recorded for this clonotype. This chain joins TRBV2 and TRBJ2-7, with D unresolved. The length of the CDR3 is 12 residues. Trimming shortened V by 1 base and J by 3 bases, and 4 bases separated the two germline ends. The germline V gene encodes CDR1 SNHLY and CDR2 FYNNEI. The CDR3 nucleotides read TGTGCCAGCAGTGAAGTGGTCTACGAGCAGTACTTC. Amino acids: CASSEVVYEQYF.

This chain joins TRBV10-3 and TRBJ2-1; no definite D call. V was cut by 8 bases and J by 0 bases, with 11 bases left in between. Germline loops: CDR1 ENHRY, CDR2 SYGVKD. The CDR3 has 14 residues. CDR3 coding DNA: TGTGCCATCCGAGAAGAAAGCTCCTACAATGAGCAGTTCTTC. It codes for CAIREESSYNEQFF.

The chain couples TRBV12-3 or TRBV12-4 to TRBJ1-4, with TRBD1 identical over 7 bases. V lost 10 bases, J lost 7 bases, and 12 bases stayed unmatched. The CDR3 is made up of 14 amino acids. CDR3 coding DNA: TGTGCCATCTCCCCGGGACAGTTGGGTGAAAAACTGTTTTTT. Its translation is CAISPGQLGEKLFF.

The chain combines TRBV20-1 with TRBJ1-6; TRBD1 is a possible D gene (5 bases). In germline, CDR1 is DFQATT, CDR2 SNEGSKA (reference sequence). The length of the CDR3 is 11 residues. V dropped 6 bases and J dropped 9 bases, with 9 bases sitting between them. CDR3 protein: CSAPQGSPLHF. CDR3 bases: TGCAGTGCCCCCCAGGGTTCACCCCTCCACTTT.

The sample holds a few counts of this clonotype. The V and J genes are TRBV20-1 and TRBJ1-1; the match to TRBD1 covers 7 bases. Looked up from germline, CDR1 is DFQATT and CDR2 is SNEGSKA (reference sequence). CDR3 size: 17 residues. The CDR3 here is CSFTDRRGGLLNTEAFF. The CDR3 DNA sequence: TGCAGCTTCACGGACAGGAGGGGGGGCCTATTGAACACTGAAGCTTTCTTT.

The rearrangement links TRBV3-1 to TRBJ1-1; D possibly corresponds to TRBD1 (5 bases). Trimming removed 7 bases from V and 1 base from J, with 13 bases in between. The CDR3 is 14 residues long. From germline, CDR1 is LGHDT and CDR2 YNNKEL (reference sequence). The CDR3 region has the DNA TGTGCCAGCACCAGAGTCGGGACGAACACTGAAGCTTTCTTT. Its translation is CASTRVGTNTEAFF.

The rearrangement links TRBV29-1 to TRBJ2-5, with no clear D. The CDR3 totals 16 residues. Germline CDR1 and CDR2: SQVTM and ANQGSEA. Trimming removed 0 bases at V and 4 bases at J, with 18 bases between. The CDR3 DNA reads TGCAGCGTTGAAGAGGTATTGGAAACGGTAGTAGAGACCCAGTACTTC. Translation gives CSVEEVLETVVETQYF.

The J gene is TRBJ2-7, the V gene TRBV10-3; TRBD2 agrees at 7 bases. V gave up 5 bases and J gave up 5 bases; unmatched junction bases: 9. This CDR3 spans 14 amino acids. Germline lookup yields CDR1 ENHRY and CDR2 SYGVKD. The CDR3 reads CAISRGDSRDEQYF. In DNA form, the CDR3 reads TGTGCCATCAGTCGGGGGGATAGTCGGGACGAGCAGTACTTC.

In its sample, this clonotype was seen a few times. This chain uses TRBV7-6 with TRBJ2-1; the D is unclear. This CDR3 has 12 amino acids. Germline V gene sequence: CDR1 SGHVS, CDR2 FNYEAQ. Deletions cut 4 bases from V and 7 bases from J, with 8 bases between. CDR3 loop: CASSSQFNEQFF. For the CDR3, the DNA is TGTGCCAGCAGCTCTCAATTTAATGAGCAGTTCTTC.

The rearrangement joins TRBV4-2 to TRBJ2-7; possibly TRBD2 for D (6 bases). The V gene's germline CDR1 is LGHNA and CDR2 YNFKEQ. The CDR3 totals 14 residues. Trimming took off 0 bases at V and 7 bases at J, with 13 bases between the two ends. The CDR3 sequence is CASSQEMLGGEQYF. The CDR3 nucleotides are TGTGCCAGCAGCCAAGAAATGCTGGGAGGAGAGCAGTACTTC.

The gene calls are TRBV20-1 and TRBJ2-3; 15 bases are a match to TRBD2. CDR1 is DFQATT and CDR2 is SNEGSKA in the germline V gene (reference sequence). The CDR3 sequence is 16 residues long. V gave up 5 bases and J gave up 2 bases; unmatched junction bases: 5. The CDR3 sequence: CSAGGTSGGITDTQYF. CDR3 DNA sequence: TGCAGTGCTGGCGGGACTAGCGGGGGGATCACAGATACGCAGTATTTT.

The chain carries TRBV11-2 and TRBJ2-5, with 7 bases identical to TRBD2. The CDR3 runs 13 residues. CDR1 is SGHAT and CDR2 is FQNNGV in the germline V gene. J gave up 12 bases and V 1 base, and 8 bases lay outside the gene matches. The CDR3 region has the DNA TGTGCCAGCAGCTTAGGGGCTGGGACTATCGAGTACTTC. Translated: CASSLGAGTIEYF. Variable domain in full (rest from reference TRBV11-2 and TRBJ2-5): EAGVAQSPRYKIIEKRQSVAFWCNPISGHATLYWYQQILGQGPKLLIQFQNNGVVDDSQLPKDRFSAERLKGVDSTLKIQPAKLEDSAVYLCASSLGAGTIEYFGPGTRLLVL.

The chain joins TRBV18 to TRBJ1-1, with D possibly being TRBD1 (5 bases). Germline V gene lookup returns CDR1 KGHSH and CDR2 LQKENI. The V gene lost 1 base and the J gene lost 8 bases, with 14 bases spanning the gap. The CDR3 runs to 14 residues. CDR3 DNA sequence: TGTGCCAGCTCACCACAAGAGGGGACTTCCGAAGCTTTCTTT. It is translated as CASSPQEGTSEAFF.

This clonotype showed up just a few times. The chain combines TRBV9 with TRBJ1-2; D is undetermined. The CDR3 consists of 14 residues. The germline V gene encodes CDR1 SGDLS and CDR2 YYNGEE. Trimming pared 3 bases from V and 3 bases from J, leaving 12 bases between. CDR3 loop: CASSGRRAYYGYTF. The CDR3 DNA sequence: TGTGCCAGCAGCGGGCGGAGGGCGTACTATGGCTACACCTTC.

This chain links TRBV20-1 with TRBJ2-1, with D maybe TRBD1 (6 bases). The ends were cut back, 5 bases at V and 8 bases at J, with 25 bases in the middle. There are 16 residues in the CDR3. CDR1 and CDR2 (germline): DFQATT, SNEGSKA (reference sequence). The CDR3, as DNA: TGCAGTGCTGGTTCGCGGTCAGGGGCCTGGACAGATGAGCAGTTCTTC. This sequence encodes CSAGSRSGAWTDEQFF.

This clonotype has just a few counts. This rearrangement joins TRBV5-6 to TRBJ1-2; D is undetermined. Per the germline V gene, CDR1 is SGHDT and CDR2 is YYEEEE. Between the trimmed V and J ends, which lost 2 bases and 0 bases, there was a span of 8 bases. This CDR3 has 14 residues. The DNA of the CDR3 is TGTGCCAGCAGCTTCTACCTAGCTAACTATGGCTACACCTTC. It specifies CASSFYLANYGYTF.

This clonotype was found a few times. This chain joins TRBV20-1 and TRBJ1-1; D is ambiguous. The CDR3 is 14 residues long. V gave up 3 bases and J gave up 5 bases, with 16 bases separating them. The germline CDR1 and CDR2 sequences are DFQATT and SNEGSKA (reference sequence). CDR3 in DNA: TGCAGTGCTAGGCCCCGGCACTCGGGAACTGAAGCTTTCTTT. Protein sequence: CSARPRHSGTEAFF.

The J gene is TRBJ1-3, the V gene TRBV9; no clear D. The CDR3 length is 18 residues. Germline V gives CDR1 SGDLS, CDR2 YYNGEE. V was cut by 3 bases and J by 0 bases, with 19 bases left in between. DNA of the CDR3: TGTGCCAGCAGCGCCCTCCCCGGACTAGGGAGCTCTGGAAACACCATATATTTT. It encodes CASSALPGLGSSGNTIYF. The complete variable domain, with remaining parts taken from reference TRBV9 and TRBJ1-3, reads DSGVTQTPKHLITATGQRVTLRCSPRSGDLSVYWYQQSLDQGLQFLIQYYNGEERAKGNILERFSAQQFPDLHSELNLSSLELGDSALYFCASSALPGLGSSGNTIYFGEGSWLTVV.

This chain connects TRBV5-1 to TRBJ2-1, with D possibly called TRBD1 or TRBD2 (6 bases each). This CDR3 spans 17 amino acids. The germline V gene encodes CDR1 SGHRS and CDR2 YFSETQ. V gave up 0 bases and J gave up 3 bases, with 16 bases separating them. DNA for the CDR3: TGCGCCAGCAGCTTGGTGTCCGGGGGCGCCTTCTACAATGAGCAGTTCTTC. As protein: CASSLVSGGAFYNEQFF.

CDR3 nucleotides: TGTGCCAGCAGCCGACCTACTCCGGGGGGGACCGACAATGAGCAGTTCTTC. Protein: CASSRPTPGGTDNEQFF. The J gene is TRBJ2-1, the V gene TRBV6-2 or TRBV6-3; 8 bases line up with TRBD2. This CDR3 is 17 amino acids long. Germline assignment: CDR1 MNHEY and CDR2 SVGEGT. J was trimmed by 5 bases and V by 6 bases; bases with no gene match: 15.

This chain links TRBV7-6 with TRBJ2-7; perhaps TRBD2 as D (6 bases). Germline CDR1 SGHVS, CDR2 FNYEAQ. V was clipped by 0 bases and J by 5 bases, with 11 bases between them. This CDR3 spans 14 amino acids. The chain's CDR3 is CASSLAGLADEQYF. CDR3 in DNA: TGTGCCAGCAGCTTAGCAGGTTTAGCGGACGAGCAGTACTTC.

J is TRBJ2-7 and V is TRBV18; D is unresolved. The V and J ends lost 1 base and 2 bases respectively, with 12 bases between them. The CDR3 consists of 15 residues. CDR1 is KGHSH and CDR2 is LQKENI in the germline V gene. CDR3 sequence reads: CASSPRARRPYEQYF. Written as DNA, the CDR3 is TGTGCCAGCTCACCACGGGCCCGTCGACCCTACGAGCAGTACTTC.

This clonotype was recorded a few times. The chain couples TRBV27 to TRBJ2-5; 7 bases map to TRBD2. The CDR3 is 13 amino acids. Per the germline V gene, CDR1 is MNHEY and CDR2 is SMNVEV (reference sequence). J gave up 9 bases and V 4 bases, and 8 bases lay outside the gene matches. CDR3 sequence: CASSWSGIGAQYF. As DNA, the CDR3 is TGTGCCAGCAGTTGGAGCGGGATAGGGGCCCAGTACTTC.

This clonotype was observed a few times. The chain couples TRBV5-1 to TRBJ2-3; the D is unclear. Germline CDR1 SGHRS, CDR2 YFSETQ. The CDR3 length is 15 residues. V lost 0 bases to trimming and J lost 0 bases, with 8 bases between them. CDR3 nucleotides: TGCGCCAGCAGCTTGGCCCGGTGGAGCACAGATACGCAGTATTTT. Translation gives CASSLARWSTDTQYF.

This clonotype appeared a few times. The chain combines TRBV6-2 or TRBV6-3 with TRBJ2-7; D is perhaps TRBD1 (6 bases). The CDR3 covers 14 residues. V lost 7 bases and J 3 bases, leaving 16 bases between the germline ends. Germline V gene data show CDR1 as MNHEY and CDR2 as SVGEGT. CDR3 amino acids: CASTVAGTYYEQYF. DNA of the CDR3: TGTGCCAGCACCGTAGCCGGGACATACTACGAGCAGTACTTC.

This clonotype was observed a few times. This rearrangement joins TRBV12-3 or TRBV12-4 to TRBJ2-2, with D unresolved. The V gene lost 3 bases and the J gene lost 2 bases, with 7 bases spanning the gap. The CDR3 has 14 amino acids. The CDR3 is CASSFPDNTGELFF. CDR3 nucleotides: TGTGCCAGCAGTTTCCCAGATAACACCGGGGAGCTGTTTTTT.

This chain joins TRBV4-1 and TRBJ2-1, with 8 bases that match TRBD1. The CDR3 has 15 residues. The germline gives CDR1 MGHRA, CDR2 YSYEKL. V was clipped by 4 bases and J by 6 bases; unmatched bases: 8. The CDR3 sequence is CASSPTGQGRNEQFF. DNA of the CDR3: TGCGCCAGCAGCCCGACTGGACAGGGACGCAATGAGCAGTTCTTC.